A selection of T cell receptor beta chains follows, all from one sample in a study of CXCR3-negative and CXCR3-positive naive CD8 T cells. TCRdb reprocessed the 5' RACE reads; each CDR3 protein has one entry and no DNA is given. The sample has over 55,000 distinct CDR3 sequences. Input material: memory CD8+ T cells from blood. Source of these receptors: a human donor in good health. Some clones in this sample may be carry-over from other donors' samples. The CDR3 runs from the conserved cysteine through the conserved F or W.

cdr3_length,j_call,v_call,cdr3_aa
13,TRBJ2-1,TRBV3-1,CASSPDSDNEQFF
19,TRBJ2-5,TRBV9,CASSVTGGLAGDLQETQYF
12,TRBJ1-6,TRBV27,CASSLVNSALHF
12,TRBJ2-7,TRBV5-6,CASSPTGYEQYF
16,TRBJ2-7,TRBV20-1,CSAGGASGETIYEQYF
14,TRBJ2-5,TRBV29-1,CSVHTVGTQETQYF
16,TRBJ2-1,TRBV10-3,CAISVSSLMGMHEQFF
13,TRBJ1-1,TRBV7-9,CASSLAGGSEAFF
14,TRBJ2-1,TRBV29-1,CSVESEGRGREQFF
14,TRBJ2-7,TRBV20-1,CSARDSSGRYEQYF